The rows below give T cell receptor beta chains drawn from one sample of a study of OX40 agonist ivuxolimab in advanced cancers. Produced via immunoSEQ multiplex PCR; TCRdb's table is partial and in-frame only. The sample records about 150,000 clones, about nine tenths being singletons. The sequencing used CD4+ or CD8+ T cells sorted from blood, collected in a trial of the OX40 agonist ivuxolimab. The receptors derive from an adult with an advanced solid tumor such as melanoma, head and neck, liver or kidney cancer. Each CDR3 is given with its conserved first and last residue. D genes are given only for firm matches. The listing skips clone size in some rows; elsewhere it reads once, few, many or a size class.

V: TRBV28
D: .
size: .
J: TRBJ2-1
CDR3: CASTPTGRWNEQFF
DNA: TGTGCCAGCACCCCCACGGGGCGGTGGAATGAGCAGTTCTTC

V: TRBV6-6
D: .
size: .
J: TRBJ1-1
CDR3: CASSFLQDRENTEAFF
DNA: TGTGCCAGCAGTTTCCTTCAGGACAGAGAGAACACTGAAGCTTTCTTT

V: TRBV9
D: TRBD1
size: .
J: TRBJ1-5
CDR3: CASSFSTGKASDNQPQHF
DNA: TGTGCCAGCAGCTTCTCGACAGGGAAGGCCTCTGACAATCAGCCCCAGCATTTT

V: TRBV7-7
D: TRBD2
size: .
J: TRBJ2-1
CDR3: CASGLAGGNEQFF
DNA: TGTGCTAGCGGTCTAGCGGGAGGCAATGAGCAGTTCTTC

V: TRBV7-6
D: .
size: .
J: TRBJ1-3
CDR3: CASSLRRGNTIYF
DNA: TGTGCCAGCAGCCTAAGAAGGGGAAACACCATATATTTT

V: TRBV6-6
D: .
size: .
J: TRBJ2-3
CDR3: CASSQPARDYDTQYF
DNA: TGTGCCAGCAGTCAGCCGGCCCGAGATTACGATACGCAGTATTTT

V: TRBV7-2
D: .
size: .
J: TRBJ1-2
CDR3: CASSLVGSRGLGLYGYTF
DNA: TGTGCCAGCAGCTTAGTTGGGTCGCGGGGGTTAGGTCTGTATGGCTACACCTTC

V: TRBV4-2
D: .
size: .
J: TRBJ2-5
CDR3: CASSQEGADRRRETQYF
DNA: TGTGCCAGCAGCCAAGAGGGAGCTGACCGGAGAAGGGAGACCCAGTACTTC

V: TRBV27
D: .
size: .
J: TRBJ1-5
CDR3: CASSLFRDNQPQHF
DNA: TGTGCCAGCAGTTTATTCAGGGACAATCAGCCCCAGCATTTT

V: TRBV5-6
D: TRBD1
size: .
J: TRBJ1-1
CDR3: CASSLDRGLTEAFF
DNA: TGTGCCAGCAGCTTGGACAGGGGGCTTACTGAAGCTTTCTTT

V: TRBV7-9
D: TRBD1
size: .
J: TRBJ1-1
CDR3: CASSLRDRSLSEAFF
DNA: TGTGCCAGCAGCCTCCGGGACAGGTCTCTCTCTGAAGCTTTCTTT

V: TRBV9
D: .
size: .
J: TRBJ2-2
CDR3: CASSVIGANTGELFF
DNA: TGTGCCAGCAGCGTAATCGGAGCGAACACCGGGGAGCTGTTTTTT

V: TRBV18
D: .
size: .
J: TRBJ1-4
CDR3: CASSLSKGWNEKLFF
DNA: TGTGCCAGCTCACTAAGCAAGGGCTGGAATGAAAAACTGTTTTTT

V: TRBV13
D: .
size: few
J: TRBJ2-2
CDR3: CASSPENTGELFF
DNA: TGTGCCAGCAGCCCTGAGAACACCGGGGAGCTGTTTTTT

V: TRBV4-1
D: TRBD2
size: .
J: TRBJ2-3
CDR3: CASSQGFGLAGGPLGDTQYF
DNA: TGCGCCAGCAGCCAAGGCTTTGGACTAGCGGGAGGGCCTCTTGGAGATACGCAGTATTTT

V: TRBV28
D: TRBD1
size: .
J: TRBJ1-1
CDR3: CASSSGQAWNTEAFF
DNA: TGTGCCAGCAGTTCGGGACAGGCCTGGAACACTGAAGCTTTCTTT

V: TRBV7-2
D: TRBD1
size: .
J: TRBJ1-2
CDR3: CTSSLATGEERGYTF
DNA: TGTACCAGCAGCTTAGCGACAGGGGAGGAACGTGGCTACACCTTC

V: TRBV5-4
D: .
size: .
J: TRBJ2-2
CDR3: CASSNRRDGTGELFF
DNA: TGTGCCAGCAGCAATCGGCGGGACGGCACCGGGGAGCTGTTTTTT

V: TRBV7-3
D: .
size: .
J: TRBJ2-5
CDR3: CASSSGGGGGQETQYF
DNA: TGTGCCAGCAGCTCAGGAGGTGGGGGTGGACAAGAGACCCAGTACTTC

V: TRBV7-3
D: .
size: .
J: TRBJ1-1
CDR3: CASSLNPRSNTEAFF
DNA: TGTGCCAGCAGCTTAAATCCCCGATCGAACACTGAAGCTTTCTTT

V: TRBV5-1
D: .
size: .
J: TRBJ2-6
CDR3: CASSLDGQSSGANVLTF
DNA: TGCGCCAGCAGCTTGGATGGTCAGAGCTCTGGGGCCAACGTCCTGACTTTC

V: TRBV14
D: .
size: .
J: TRBJ1-4
CDR3: CASSQEISRGNEKLFF
DNA: TGTGCCAGCAGCCAAGAGATATCCAGGGGTAATGAAAAACTGTTTTTT

V: TRBV11-2
D: .
size: .
J: TRBJ2-2
CDR3: CASNLDRRGELFF
DNA: TGTGCCAGCAACCTCGACAGACGCGGGGAGCTGTTTTTT

V: TRBV28
D: .
size: .
J: TRBJ2-7
CDR3: CASSLLAMGRTSYEQYF
DNA: TGTGCCAGCAGTTTATTGGCCATGGGGCGAACCTCCTACGAGCAGTACTTC

V: TRBV18
D: .
size: .
J: TRBJ2-3
CDR3: CASSLEKGGTQYF
DNA: TGTGCCAGCTCACTTGAAAAAGGAGGTACGCAGTATTTT

V: TRBV11-3
D: .
size: .
J: TRBJ2-7
CDR3: CASSLNSGATYEQYF
DNA: TGTGCCAGCAGCCTCAATTCAGGGGCGACCTACGAGCAGTACTTC

V: TRBV11-3
D: TRBD1
size: .
J: TRBJ1-2
CDR3: CASSLCYRGPNPLYGYTF
DNA: TGTGCCAGCAGCTTATGCTACAGGGGTCCTAACCCGTTATATGGCTACACCTTC

V: TRBV5-5
D: TRBD1
size: .
J: TRBJ2-7
CDR3: CASSPTGDGYEQYF
DNA: TGTGCCAGCAGTCCCACAGGGGACGGGTACGAGCAGTACTTC

V: TRBV4-1
D: .
size: few
J: TRBJ1-1
CDR3: CASTRDTEAFF
DNA: TGCGCCAGCACGAGGGACACTGAAGCTTTCTTT

V: TRBV5-1
D: .
size: once
J: TRBJ2-1
CDR3: CASSPDVGLVNEQFF
DNA: TGCGCCAGCAGCCCCGACGTCGGACTGGTCAATGAGCAGTTCTTC

V: TRBV29-1
D: .
size: once
J: TRBJ1-1
CDR3: CSVGFGLSTEAFF
DNA: TGCAGCGTTGGTTTCGGGTTGAGCACTGAAGCTTTCTTT

V: TRBV18
D: .
size: .
J: TRBJ1-5
CDR3: CASSPGDSNQPQHF
DNA: TGTGCCAGCTCACCCGGGGATAGCAATCAGCCCCAGCATTTT

V: TRBV5-8
D: TRBD2
size: .
J: TRBJ2-7
CDR3: CASSQGLAGTEQYF
DNA: TGTGCCAGCAGCCAAGGACTAGCGGGAACCGAGCAGTACTTC

V: TRBV28
D: .
size: .
J: TRBJ2-3
CDR3: CASSPGTDTQYF
DNA: TGTGCCAGCAGCCCCGGGACAGATACGCAGTATTTT

V: TRBV5-1
D: .
size: .
J: TRBJ1-1
CDR3: CASSLVGSGEAFF
DNA: TGCGCCAGCAGCTTGGTAGGGTCCGGAGAAGCTTTCTTT

V: TRBV6-6
D: .
size: .
J: TRBJ1-5
CDR3: CASSYSNNQPQHF
DNA: TGTGCCAGCAGTTACTCTAATAATCAGCCCCAGCATTTT